The 17 T cell receptor beta chains listed next were all sequenced from one sample in a study of naive and memory T cell subsets. The beta constant-region primer was an equimolar mix of two oligonucleotides covering TRBC1 and TRBC2. Four rounds of PCR amplified the ligated cDNA using nested alpha and beta constant-region primers plus SP2. TCRdb processed the UMI-ligation and nested PCR reads anew with MiXCR; each CDR3 protein has one entry. The table lists 120,000 or so distinct CDR3 sequences, roughly 36% of them singletons, with 0.75% to 1% in the top ten. The specimen was central memory CD4+ T cells from blood. The receptors originated from a human donor in good health.

The chain is built from TRBV6-5 and TRBJ1-6, with TRBD1 matching over 9 bases. This CDR3 spans 16 amino acids. Germline-derived CDR1 and CDR2 are MNHEY and SVGAGI. V shed 4 bases, J shed 10 bases, and the junction held 11 bases outside the gene matches. In nucleotides, the CDR3 is TGTGCCAGCAGTTCGATGCGACAGGGGGAAAGATCACCCCTCCACTTT. Amino acid sequence: CASSSMRQGERSPLHF.

The genes are TRBV20-1 and TRBJ1-5; D gene uncertain. This CDR3 has 12 residues. Germline CDR1 DFQATT, CDR2 SNEGSKA (reference sequence). Trimming removed 7 bases from V and 3 bases from J, with 10 bases in between. The CDR3 sequence is CSGRRNNQPQHF. CDR3 coding DNA: TGCAGTGGTCGGCGGAACAATCAGCCCCAGCATTTT.

The V and J genes are TRBV28 and TRBJ1-5; possibly TRBD1 for D (5 bases). Per germline, CDR1 MDHEN and CDR2 SYDVKM. The length of the CDR3 is 14 residues. With 7 bases removed from V and 2 bases from J, the gap between germline ends came to 12 bases. CDR3 protein: CASTPWGGNQPQHF. The CDR3 bases are TGTGCCAGCACTCCGTGGGGCGGCAATCAGCCCCAGCATTTT.

The chain joins TRBV9 to TRBJ1-5; D uncertain. The CDR3 runs 15 residues. Germline V gene data show CDR1 as SGDLS and CDR2 as YYNGEE. V lost 0 bases and J 3 bases, leaving 10 bases between the germline ends. This CDR3 is CASSVGGIINQPQHF. The DNA for the CDR3 is TGTGCCAGCAGCGTAGGAGGGATAATCAATCAGCCCCAGCATTTT.

This chain links TRBV10-3 with TRBJ2-7, with D possibly matching TRBD2 (6 bases). Germline assignment: CDR1 ENHRY and CDR2 SYGVKD. The length of the CDR3 is 14 residues. V was clipped by 2 bases and J by 3 bases, with 11 bases between them. In DNA form, the CDR3 reads TGTGCCATCAGTGAGAGTGGAGGGGACTACGAGCAGTACTTC. It translates to CAISESGGDYEQYF.

This clonotype was picked up a small number of times. V and J are TRBV3-1 and TRBJ2-1; TRBD2 aligns across 7 bases. The CDR3 totals 15 residues. V was pared by 4 bases and J by 5 bases, with 8 bases of the junction left unmatched. Germline lookup yields CDR1 LGHDT and CDR2 YNNKEL (reference sequence). The chain's CDR3 is CASSPIFGGNNEQFF. CDR3 in DNA: TGTGCCAGCAGCCCGATTTTCGGGGGGAACAATGAGCAGTTCTTC.

The V call is TRBV10-3, the J call TRBJ2-7; D gene ambiguous. V was pared by 3 bases and J by 3 bases, with 6 bases between. This CDR3 spans 12 amino acids. The germline gives CDR1 ENHRY, CDR2 SYGVKD. CDR3 in amino acids: CAISEGYYEQYF. DNA of the CDR3: TGTGCCATCAGTGAAGGATACTACGAGCAGTACTTC.

V usage is TRBV29-1 and J usage is TRBJ1-1; D gene uncertain. V was shortened by 5 bases and J by 5 bases, with 6 bases between the two germline ends. The CDR3 sequence is 10 residues long. Germline V gene lookup returns CDR1 SQVTM and CDR2 ANQGSEA. The CDR3 coding sequence is TGCAGCGTTATATGGACTGAAGCTTTCTTT. Its translation is CSVIWTEAFF.

The chain recombines TRBV28 with TRBJ2-7; TRBD1 matches 8 bases. The CDR3 is made up of 14 amino acids. The V gene's germline CDR1 is MDHEN and CDR2 SYDVKM. The V gene end was trimmed by 6 bases and the J gene end by 2 bases; junction bases not matched to a gene: 6. CDR3 coding DNA: TGTGCCAGCAGGCCGGGACAGGCTACCTACGAGCAGTACTTC. Protein product: CASRPGQATYEQYF.

V is TRBV19 and J is TRBJ2-1, with TRBD1 matching 7 bases. V was clipped by 3 bases and J by 9 bases; unmatched bases: 14. CDR1 and CDR2 (germline): LNHDA, SQIVND (reference sequence). The CDR3 is 16 amino acids. Here the CDR3 reads CASSISVTNRGSEQFF. For the CDR3, the DNA is TGTGCCAGTAGTATCTCCGTTACAAACAGGGGAAGTGAGCAGTTCTTC.

The sample holds a few counts of this clonotype. This sequence joins TRBV20-1 and TRBJ2-7; possibly TRBD1 for D (6 bases). The V gene's germline CDR1 is DFQATT and CDR2 SNEGSKA (reference sequence). V lost 5 bases, J lost 4 bases, and 12 bases lay in between. This CDR3 contains 12 residues. The CDR3 protein is CSADDRIYEQYF. CDR3 sequence (DNA): TGCAGTGCTGATGACAGGATTTACGAGCAGTACTTC.

Only a few counts were recorded for this clonotype. This chain connects TRBV28 to TRBJ2-1, with TRBD1 identical over 8 bases. Germline assignment: CDR1 MDHEN and CDR2 SYDVKM. The length of the CDR3 is 15 residues. The ends lost 3 bases at V and 4 bases at J; junction bases unmatched: 5. CDR3 sequence reads: CASSFDRGWYNEQFF. For the CDR3, the DNA is TGTGCCAGCAGTTTCGACAGGGGTTGGTACAATGAGCAGTTCTTC.

This clonotype has more than one count but fewer than ten. This chain connects TRBV28 to TRBJ2-5, with a tentative D call TRBD2 (6 bases). The germline V and J ends were trimmed by 7 bases and 2 bases, with 20 bases remaining between them. Germline CDR1 is MDHEN and CDR2 is SYDVKM. The CDR3 runs to 16 residues. The CDR3 DNA is TGTGCCAGCACGTTCTCGGGGCTAGGGAGGCAAGAGACCCAGTACTTC. Amino acid sequence: CASTFSGLGRQETQYF. Looking up the rest from reference TRBV28 and TRBJ2-5 gives the full variable domain: DVKVTQSSRYLVKRTGEKVFLECVQDMDHENMFWYRQDPGLGLRLIYFSYDVKMKEKGDIPEGYSVSREKKERFSLILESASTNQTSMYLCASTFSGLGRQETQYFGPGTRLLVL.

The chain is built from TRBV30 and TRBJ1-6; 8 bases agree with TRBD1. The CDR3 spans 13 residues. Germline lookup yields CDR1 GTSNPN and CDR2 SVGIG (reference sequence). V dropped 3 bases and J dropped 9; count of bases not matched to a gene: 4. CDR3 nucleotide sequence: TGTGCCTGGAGCGAAACAGGGGGTTCACCCCTCCACTTT. This sequence encodes CAWSETGGSPLHF.

Written as DNA, the CDR3 is TGCGCCAGCAGCCAAGACGGGCAGGGGAGTGAGCAGTTCTTC. Its protein is CASSQDGQGSEQFF. V is TRBV4-3 and J is TRBJ2-1; D possibly corresponds to TRBD1 (6 bases). The germline gives CDR1 LGHNA, CDR2 YSLEER. V was trimmed by 0 bases and J by 9 bases, leaving 12 bases between them. CDR3 length equals 14 residues.

The chain links TRBV28 to TRBJ1-1; 7 positions agree with TRBD1. V was clipped by 7 bases and J by 7 bases; unmatched bases: 3. Per the germline V gene, CDR1 is MDHEN and CDR2 is SYDVKM. The length of the CDR3 is 11 residues. CDR3 nucleotide sequence: TGTGCCAGCACAGGGGGAGGTGAAGCTTTCTTT. Its protein product is CASTGGGEAFF.

This clonotype was detected a few times. The chain combines TRBV30 with TRBJ1-6; D is unresolved. The CDR3 length is 11 residues. Germline V gene data show CDR1 as GTSNPN and CDR2 as SVGIG (reference sequence). Trimming took off 3 bases at V and 7 bases at J, with 4 bases between the two ends. This CDR3 is CAWRKNSPLHF. The CDR3 DNA sequence: TGTGCCTGGAGGAAGAATTCACCCCTCCACTTT.